A single sample gave rise to the 31 T cell receptor beta chains below, sequenced in a study of T cell responses to AZD1222 COVID-19 vaccine. Sequencing was performed with immunoSEQ multiplex PCR; in TCRdb, only in-frame clones are kept and a portion is missing. The sample consists of about 110,000 clones, about 87% of them appearing once. Here the sequenced sample was peripheral blood, taken on day 0 of AZD1222 vaccination. These receptors were obtained from an adult in good health.

The chain recombines TRBV10-3 with TRBJ2-7, with TRBD1 matching over 9 bases. V trimming: 11 bases; J trimming: 2 bases; junction bases outside the gene matches: 7. The CDR3 spans 13 residues. Germline CDR1 is ENHRY and CDR2 is SYGVKD. CDR3 sequence reads: CASRQGEAYEQYF. Written as DNA, the CDR3 is TGTGCCTCCCGACAGGGGGAAGCCTACGAGCAGTACTTC.

The J gene is TRBJ2-3, the V gene TRBV5-6; D is unresolved. There are 14 residues in the CDR3. V lost 1 base, J lost 2 bases, and 8 bases lay in between. Germline V gene sequence: CDR1 SGHDT, CDR2 YYEEEE. CDR3 protein: CASSLTPLTDTQYF. CDR3 coding DNA: TGTGCCAGCAGCTTGACGCCCCTCACAGATACGCAGTATTTT.

V is TRBV18 and J is TRBJ1-1, with no clear D. Trimming pared 10 bases from V and 4 bases from J, leaving 16 bases between. Germline V gene data show CDR1 as KGHSH and CDR2 as LQKENI. The CDR3 is 13 amino acids. Here the CDR3 DNA reads TGTGCCACCGTGGTAGCCATGACCACTGAAGCTTTCTTT. Its protein product is CATVVAMTTEAFF.

The chain couples TRBV2 to TRBJ1-2; a weak D match, TRBD1 (5 bases). Trimming removed 6 bases at V and 4 bases at J, with 15 bases between. Germline V gives CDR1 SNHLY, CDR2 FYNNEI. There are 14 residues in the CDR3. The CDR3 DNA reads TGTGCCAGCAGCGATGGGGGGTGGGCCTATGGCTACACCTTC. Its protein product is CASSDGGWAYGYTF.

This chain connects TRBV11-2 to TRBJ2-1; 14 nucleotides align to TRBD2. J gave up 8 bases and V 4 bases, and 7 bases lay outside the gene matches. The CDR3 length is 16 residues. The germline V gene encodes CDR1 SGHAT and CDR2 FQNNGV. The CDR3 DNA reads as TGTGCCAGCAGCTCGACTAGCGGGAGGGCCTGGGATGAGCAGTTCTTC. This gives the protein CASSSTSGRAWDEQFF.

The V and J genes are TRBV19 and TRBJ1-5, with 7 bases aligning to TRBD1. Germline assignment: CDR1 LNHDA and CDR2 SQIVND (reference sequence). The trim removed 7 bases at V and 1 base at J, leaving 7 bases unmatched. CDR3 length equals 15 residues. The CDR3 region has the DNA TGTGCCAGTACCCTCGACAGGGCGAGCAATCAGCCCCAGCATTTT. This encodes CASTLDRASNQPQHF.

The chain couples TRBV6-6 to TRBJ1-5, with 7 bases aligning to TRBD1. This CDR3 spans 15 amino acids. V shed 6 bases, J shed 3 bases, and the junction held 8 bases outside the gene matches. Germline V gene data show CDR1 as MNHNY and CDR2 as SVGAGI (reference sequence). The chain's CDR3 is CASRLGTALNQPQHF. Here the CDR3 DNA reads TGTGCCAGCAGGCTTGGGACAGCCCTCAATCAGCCCCAGCATTTT.

The rearrangement joins TRBV6-5 to TRBJ1-1, with 9 nucleotides matching TRBD1. V dropped 2 bases and J dropped 4; count of bases not matched to a gene: 5. The CDR3 runs 15 residues. Germline CDR1 MNHEY, CDR2 SVGAGI. Written as DNA, the CDR3 is TGTGCCAGCAGTTACGGACAGGGGTTTCGCACTGAAGCTTTCTTT. Amino acids: CASSYGQGFRTEAFF.

This rearrangement joins TRBV12-3 or TRBV12-4 to TRBJ2-7; D gene uncertain. Trimming took 2 bases from V and 4 from J, leaving 6 bases between them. The CDR3 is 12 amino acids. CDR3 in DNA: TGTGCCAGCAGTTTATCAAATTACGAGCAGTACTTC. It translates to CASSLSNYEQYF.

The chain recombines TRBV9 with TRBJ1-2; 12 positions agree with TRBD1. Looked up from germline, CDR1 is SGDLS and CDR2 is YYNGEE. CDR3 length: 15 amino acids. V trimming: 2 bases; J trimming: 7 bases; junction bases outside the gene matches: 6. The CDR3 DNA follows: TGTGCCAGCAGCGTCACTCTGGGACAGGGGGCTGGCTACACCTTC. It codes for CASSVTLGQGAGYTF.

The chain uses TRBV11-2 and TRBJ2-7, with D possibly being TRBD1 (6 bases). Germline assignment: CDR1 SGHAT and CDR2 FQNNGV. The CDR3 is 14 residues long. V lost 3 bases, J lost 0 bases, and 9 bases lay in between. The CDR3 is CASSLDRDSYEQYF. As DNA, the CDR3 is TGTGCCAGCAGCTTGGACAGAGACTCCTACGAGCAGTACTTC.

V and J are TRBV4-1 and TRBJ1-4, with 8 bases lining up with TRBD1. The CDR3 has 16 amino acids. The J segment lost 8 bases and the V segment lost 1 base, leaving 9 bases of the junction unmatched. Germline V gene data show CDR1 as MGHRA and CDR2 as YSYEKL. The CDR3 DNA sequence: TGCGCCAGCAGCCAAGCATTGGGACAGGCGGTGGAAAAACTGTTTTTT. Translated, it gives CASSQALGQAVEKLFF.

V and J are TRBV2 and TRBJ1-3, with D possibly TRBD1 on 6 matching bases. With 6 bases removed from V and 0 bases from J, the gap between germline ends came to 12 bases. Looked up from germline, CDR1 is SNHLY and CDR2 is FYNNEI. The CDR3 covers 15 residues. The CDR3 DNA reads as TGTGCCAGCAGGCGGGAGGGGGTCTCTGGAAACACCATATATTTT. Translating gives CASRREGVSGNTIYF.

This clone was counted once. The chain carries TRBV5-6 and TRBJ1-1; 7 bases fit TRBD1. Germline assignment: CDR1 SGHDT and CDR2 YYEEEE. The ends lost 0 bases at V and 1 base at J; junction bases unmatched: 15. The CDR3 extends over 19 amino acids. The CDR3 region is CASSLAGTAYLMGNTEAFF. The CDR3 region has the DNA TGTGCCAGCAGCTTGGCTGGGACAGCGTACCTGATGGGGAACACTGAAGCTTTCTTT.

The count of this clone is one. This chain links TRBV10-3 with TRBJ1-2, with 8 nucleotides matching TRBD1. J lost 0 bases, V lost 1 base, and 4 bases had no gene match. From germline, CDR1 is ENHRY and CDR2 SYGVKD. The CDR3 runs 16 residues. The CDR3 here is CAISEWTGKTNYGYTF. CDR3 DNA sequence: TGTGCCATCAGTGAGTGGACAGGGAAAACTAACTATGGCTACACCTTC.

The V call is TRBV30, the J call TRBJ1-2; 8 positions match TRBD1. V gave up 5 bases and J gave up 8 bases; unmatched junction bases: 7. CDR3 length: 12 amino acids. Germline values: CDR1 GTSNPN, CDR2 SVGIG (reference sequence). In nucleotides, the CDR3 is TGTGCCTGGTCTCAGGGGGCTAAAGGCTACACCTTC. It yields the protein CAWSQGAKGYTF. The full variable domain, completed using reference TRBV30 and TRBJ1-2, is SQTIHQWPATLVQPVGSPLSLECTVEGTSNPNLYWYRQAAGRGLQLLFYSVGIGQISSEVPQNLSASRPQDRQFILSSKKLLLSDSGFYLCAWSQGAKGYTFGSGTRLTVV.

This clone was detected only once. The CDR3 loop reads CASSSDTPLAGQSRGRQPQHF. The CDR3 nucleotides read TGTGCCAGCAGTTCCGATACACCCCTTGCAGGGCAGTCTCGAGGCAGGCAGCCCCAGCATTTT. The rearrangement links TRBV6-2 or TRBV6-3 to TRBJ1-5; tentative D call: TRBD1 (5 bases). This CDR3 comprises 21 residues. Trimming shortened V by 4 bases and J by 7 bases, and 35 bases separated the two germline ends. The germline gives CDR1 MNHEY, CDR2 SVGEGT.

The chain uses TRBV5-6 and TRBJ2-1; TRBD2 might be the D (5 bases). The CDR3 has 14 residues. V lost 1 base and J lost 8, with 13 bases in between. CDR1 is SGHDT and CDR2 is YYEEEE in the germline V gene. The CDR3 DNA follows: TGTGCCAGCAGCTTGACTAGTCCCTCTCATGAGCAGTTCTTC. Amino acids: CASSLTSPSHEQFF.

V gene TRBV19 combines with J gene TRBJ1-2; 9 bases line up with TRBD1. Trimming removed 2 bases from V and 4 bases from J; junction bases left unmatched: 11. Germline V lookup: CDR1 LNHDA, CDR2 SQIVND (reference sequence). The CDR3 contains 17 residues. The CDR3 region is CASSILAGTGNPYGYTF. The CDR3 DNA reads as TGTGCCAGTAGTATACTTGCCGGGACAGGGAATCCCTATGGCTACACCTTC.

This clone appeared a single time. V gene TRBV5-1 combines with J gene TRBJ2-3; D not certain. This CDR3 comprises 15 residues. CDR1 is SGHRS and CDR2 is YFSETQ in the germline V gene. Trimming took off 0 bases at V and 0 bases at J, with 8 bases between the two ends. In DNA, the CDR3 is TGCGCCAGCAGCTTGGACCAGGTTAGCACAGATACGCAGTATTTT. Encoded protein: CASSLDQVSTDTQYF.

This sequence joins TRBV6-5 and TRBJ2-7; no reliable D call. The germline V gene encodes CDR1 MNHEY and CDR2 SVGAGI. CDR3 length equals 11 residues. The V end lost 5 bases, the J end lost 3 bases, and 5 bases lay between the germline ends. The chain's CDR3 is CASSPHYEQYF. The CDR3 DNA reads as TGTGCCAGCAGTCCTCACTACGAGCAGTACTTC.

The CDR3 DNA follows: TGTGCCAGTAGTAAGGGCGAGGCGTGGGGCCAAGAGACCCAGTACTTC. Translated, it gives CASSKGEAWGQETQYF. V usage is TRBV19 and J usage is TRBJ2-5; no definite D call. V was cut by 4 bases and J by 1 base, with 16 bases left in between. The CDR3 spans 16 residues. Germline-derived CDR1 and CDR2 are LNHDA and SQIVND (reference sequence).

The chain has TRBV5-1 and TRBJ1-1, with D maybe TRBD1 (6 bases). CDR1 and CDR2 from the germline V gene are SGHRS and YFSETQ. The CDR3 length is 13 residues. The V and J ends lost 6 bases and 7 bases respectively, with 16 bases between them. The CDR3 region has the DNA TGCGCCAGCACCCTGGGGGGGCTAGGTGAAGCTTTCTTT. The encoded protein is CASTLGGLGEAFF. Filled out from reference TRBV5-1 and TRBJ1-1, the complete variable domain reads KAGVTQTPRYLIKTRGQQVTLSCSPISGHRSVSWYQQTPGQGLQFLFEYFSETQRNKGNFPGRFSGRQFSNSRSEMNVSTLELGDSALYLCASTLGGLGEAFFGQGTRLTVV.

The chain uses TRBV4-2 and TRBJ1-5; D call uncertain. The CDR3 spans 15 residues. Germline lookup yields CDR1 LGHNA and CDR2 YNFKEQ. The V and J ends lost 4 bases and 4 bases respectively, with 14 bases between them. CDR3 DNA: TGTGCCAGCAGCCCAACGGGCAAATTGAATCAGCCCCAGCATTTT. Its protein product is CASSPTGKLNQPQHF.

This clone was counted a few times. CDR3 DNA sequence: TGTGCCAGCAGCCCCACTGGATTGTACGAGCAGTACTTC. This codes for CASSPTGLYEQYF. The chain carries TRBV3-1 (or the pseudogene TRBV3-2) and TRBJ2-7; D gene uncertain. Trimming took 4 bases from V and 4 from J, leaving 11 bases between them. Germline V gene sequence: CDR1 LGHDT, CDR2 YNNKEL (reference sequence). CDR3 length: 13 residues.

The chain combines TRBV3-1 (or the pseudogene TRBV3-2) with TRBJ1-2, with unresolved D. CDR1 is LGHDT and CDR2 is YNNKEL in the germline V gene (reference sequence). The CDR3 length is 13 residues. The germline V and J ends were trimmed by 1 base and 5 bases, with 8 bases remaining between them. CDR3 amino acids: CASSQARKYGYTF. DNA for the CDR3: TGTGCCAGCAGCCAAGCCCGGAAATATGGCTACACCTTC.

The genes are TRBV5-1 and TRBJ1-1, with TRBD1 as a possible D gene (6 bases). The CDR3 contains 14 residues. CDR1 and CDR2 from the germline V gene are SGHRS and YFSETQ. V was shortened by 4 bases and J by 6 bases, with 16 bases between the two germline ends. This CDR3 is CASSPTVGTPEAFF. In DNA, the CDR3 is TGCGCCAGCAGCCCTACGGTGGGGACACCTGAAGCTTTCTTT.

The DNA of the CDR3 is TGTGCCAGTAGTCTGATATGGAACACTGAAGCTTTCTTT. Residues: CASSLIWNTEAFF. The chain joins TRBV19 to TRBJ1-1; D gene unclear. In germline, CDR1 is LNHDA, CDR2 SQIVND (reference sequence). CDR3 size: 13 residues. Trimming took off 5 bases at V and 1 base at J, with 8 bases between the two ends.

The rearrangement uses TRBV18 and TRBJ2-5, with unresolved D. The V gene's germline CDR1 is KGHSH and CDR2 LQKENI. Trimming pared 3 bases from V and 5 bases from J, leaving 10 bases between. The CDR3 covers 13 residues. In nucleotides, the CDR3 is TGTGCCAGCTCACCCAATGTAGGGGAGACCCAGTACTTC. Encoded protein: CASSPNVGETQYF.

This chain links TRBV28 with TRBJ2-5; D tentatively reads TRBD1 or TRBD2 (7 bases each). Germline V CDR1 and CDR2: MDHEN, SYDVKM. This CDR3 comprises 16 residues. V dropped 4 bases and J dropped 0 bases, with 15 bases sitting between them. CDR3 sequence reads: CASSSGTAGYQETQYF. The CDR3 coding sequence is TGTGCCAGCAGTTCCGGGACAGCGGGGTACCAAGAGACCCAGTACTTC.

The chain is built from TRBV19 and TRBJ1-2, with 9 positions matching TRBD1. From germline, CDR1 is LNHDA and CDR2 SQIVND (reference sequence). CDR3 length equals 14 residues. Trimming cost V 7 bases and J 6 bases; bases outside gene matches: 9. CDR3 sequence (DNA): TGTGCCAGTACGGTGGACAGGGGTCGAGATGGCTACACCTTC. It is translated as CASTVDRGRDGYTF.